These 29 T cell receptor beta chains originate from one sample sequenced in a study of blood T cell repertoires in COVID-19. This table comes from immunoSEQ multiplex PCR, and its TCRdb copy is limited to in-frame clones, with some not included. The sample carries 350,000 to 450,000 clones, around 92% recorded once. Sequencing was done on a sample of peripheral blood. These receptors all stem from a man between 40 and 49 years old with acute or convalescent COVID-19.

The gene calls are TRBV7-3 and TRBJ2-1, with 7 nucleotides matching TRBD1. Trimming cost V 3 bases and J 4 bases; bases outside gene matches: 18. Germline CDR1 SGHTA, CDR2 FQGTGA. The CDR3 loop spans 19 amino acids. This CDR3 reads CASSLFVGGAEKQYNEQFF. The CDR3 DNA follows: TGTGCCAGCAGCTTGTTCGTAGGGGGCGCGGAGAAACAGTACAATGAGCAGTTCTTC.

The chain has TRBV18 and TRBJ1-2; D is perhaps TRBD1 (6 bases). Trimming removed 3 bases from V and 3 bases from J, with 11 bases in between. Germline assignment: CDR1 KGHSH and CDR2 LQKENI. The CDR3 runs to 14 residues. CDR3 nucleotide sequence: TGTGCCAGCTCACCTAACAGGGTGGACTATGGCTACACCTTC. It specifies CASSPNRVDYGYTF.

DNA for the CDR3: TGTGCCAGCAGCTCCAGCGGGGGGGCTCCCAAGACCCAGTACTTC. The encoded protein is CASSSSGGAPKTQYF. V is TRBV7-8 and J is TRBJ2-5, with 10 positions matching TRBD2. CDR3 length: 15 residues. V shed 4 bases and J 6 bases; nucleotides not matched to a gene: 8. Germline CDR1 reads SGHVS; CDR2 reads FQNEAQ.

This chain joins TRBV14 and TRBJ2-7, with TRBD1 matching 7 bases. Germline V gives CDR1 SGHDN, CDR2 FVKESK. The J segment lost 9 bases and the V segment lost 4 bases, leaving 6 bases of the junction unmatched. There are 12 residues in the CDR3. The CDR3 DNA reads as TGTGCCAGCAGCCGAGACAGGGTTCGGCAGTACTTC. This encodes CASSRDRVRQYF.

The genes are TRBV7-2 and TRBJ2-7; D perhaps matches TRBD1 (7 bases). Per germline, CDR1 SGHTA and CDR2 FQGNSA. This CDR3 is built from 16 residues. Trimming pared 1 base from V and 0 bases from J, leaving 13 bases between. CDR3 sequence: CASSLDAGQSSYEQYF. The CDR3 bases are TGTGCCAGCAGCTTAGACGCGGGACAGAGCTCCTACGAGCAGTACTTC.

The genes are TRBV6-5 and TRBJ1-5; no firm D call. The V end was cut by 8 bases, the J end by 2 bases, with 13 bases between. Germline V gene sequence: CDR1 MNHEY, CDR2 SVGAGI. The CDR3 spans 14 residues. The CDR3 region is CASQRGPGNQPQHF. The CDR3 DNA follows: TGTGCCAGCCAGAGAGGGCCCGGCAATCAGCCCCAGCATTTT.

The DNA for the CDR3 is TGTGCTAGCGCCGAAAGGGGGATGTACGTAGGAAACACCATATATTTT. This codes for CASAERGMYVGNTIYF. The V call is TRBV12-5, the J call TRBJ1-3, with a tentative D call TRBD1 (6 bases). The CDR3 is 16 amino acids. CDR1 is LGHNT, CDR2 FRNRAP, per germline. Trimming stripped 9 bases from V and 4 bases from J, with 22 bases between.

The chain joins TRBV5-4 to TRBJ2-2, with TRBD2 identical over 7 bases. Germline CDR1 reads SGHNT; CDR2 reads YYREEE (reference sequence). The CDR3 is made up of 16 amino acids. V lost 5 bases, J lost 0 bases, and 7 bases stayed unmatched. The DNA of the CDR3 is TGTGCCAGCAGTGGGAGGGCAGGGCCGAACACCGGGGAGCTGTTTTTT. Protein product: CASSGRAGPNTGELFF.

This clone appeared a single time. V usage is TRBV9 and J usage is TRBJ2-1, with 7 bases aligning to TRBD2. The CDR3 has 14 residues. The germline V gene encodes CDR1 SGDLS and CDR2 YYNGEE. V lost 0 bases to trimming and J lost 7 bases; unmatched junction nucleotides: 4. The CDR3 loop is CASSVGSGGNEQFF. CDR3 in DNA: TGTGCCAGCAGCGTAGGATCGGGAGGAAATGAGCAGTTCTTC.

The V gene is TRBV2, the J gene TRBJ2-1, with TRBD2 as a possible D gene (6 bases). CDR3 size: 15 residues. Trimming left V 0 bases short and J 3 bases short, with 9 bases between. Germline values: CDR1 SNHLY, CDR2 FYNNEI. CDR3 sequence: CASSEAWGVYNEQFF. CDR3 nucleotides: TGTGCCAGCAGTGAAGCATGGGGGGTCTACAATGAGCAGTTCTTC.

The V call is TRBV12-3 or TRBV12-4, the J call TRBJ1-5, with TRBD1 identical over 7 bases. The CDR3 runs to 13 residues. V shed 5 bases, J shed 7 bases, and the junction held 5 bases outside the gene matches. CDR3 DNA sequence: TGTGCCAGCAGTACTGACAGGGCCCAGCCCCAGCATTTT. It yields the protein CASSTDRAQPQHF.

V gene TRBV10-3 combines with J gene TRBJ2-3; TRBD2 agrees at 14 bases. CDR1 and CDR2 from the germline V gene are ENHRY and SYGVKD. V shed 0 bases, J shed 1 base, and the junction held 6 bases outside the gene matches. The CDR3 has 19 residues. The CDR3 spells CAISESGTSGGRGTDTQYF. CDR3 coding DNA: TGTGCCATCAGTGAGTCCGGGACTAGCGGGGGCCGTGGCACAGATACGCAGTATTTT.

The chain has TRBV3-1 (or the pseudogene TRBV3-2) and TRBJ2-5; 10 bases align to TRBD2. The CDR3 sequence is 15 residues long. CDR1 LGHDT and CDR2 YNNKEL come from the germline V gene (reference sequence). V was clipped by 4 bases and J by 5 bases; unmatched bases: 7. The CDR3 here is CASSPSGRKVETQYF. CDR3 DNA sequence: TGTGCCAGCAGCCCTAGCGGGAGAAAGGTGGAGACCCAGTACTTC.

The chain is built from TRBV5-1 and TRBJ1-3, with 8 bases identical to TRBD1. The CDR3 spans 15 residues. CDR1 and CDR2 (germline): SGHRS, YFSETQ. V shed 4 bases and J 3 bases; nucleotides not matched to a gene: 6. The CDR3 region is CASSVHTGGGNTIYF. The CDR3 bases are TGCGCCAGCAGCGTACATACAGGGGGTGGAAACACCATATATTTT.

V gene TRBV5-4 combines with J gene TRBJ2-7, with 8 bases fitting TRBD1. The V gene's germline CDR1 is SGHNT and CDR2 YYREEE (reference sequence). With V trimmed by 1 base and J by 6 bases, 6 bases remained unmatched. This CDR3 is built from 14 residues. CDR3 sequence: CASSLNTGGREQYF. CDR3 coding DNA: TGTGCCAGCAGCTTGAACACAGGGGGGCGCGAGCAGTACTTC.

There are a few counts of this clone. The genes are TRBV6-1 and TRBJ2-2, with unresolved D. The CDR3 is 11 amino acids. V was cut by 8 bases and J by 6 bases, with 7 bases left in between. Germline CDR1 and CDR2: MNHNS and SASEGT. The CDR3: CASGHAGELFF. CDR3 nucleotides: TGTGCCAGCGGGCACGCCGGGGAGCTGTTTTTT.

This chain joins TRBV2 and TRBJ2-2; 8 bases agree with TRBD1. The CDR3 loop spans 17 amino acids. Losses at the gene ends were 9 bases for V and 1 base for J; bases not matched to a gene: 13. Germline CDR1 SNHLY, CDR2 FYNNEI. The CDR3 spells CAREPTQGARNTGELFF. CDR3 coding DNA: TGTGCCAGGGAACCAACGCAGGGGGCGCGGAACACCGGGGAGCTGTTTTTT.

The genes are TRBV19 and TRBJ2-6; unclear D gene. The V end was cut by 7 bases, the J end by 0 bases, with 7 bases between. The CDR3 is 14 residues long. Germline values: CDR1 LNHDA, CDR2 SQIVND (reference sequence). CDR3 nucleotide sequence: TGTGCCAGTAAGCAATCCTCTGGGGCCAACGTCCTGACTTTC. This encodes CASKQSSGANVLTF.

This chain uses TRBV9 with TRBJ2-3; 7 nucleotides line up with TRBD1. This CDR3 is 14 amino acids long. The V gene end was trimmed by 7 bases and the J gene end by 6 bases; junction bases not matched to a gene: 11. Germline lookup yields CDR1 SGDLS and CDR2 YYNGEE. The CDR3 loop is CASSREGGADTQYF. CDR3 nucleotides: TGTGCCAGCTCCCGAGAAGGGGGCGCCGATACGCAGTATTTT.

The chain recombines TRBV7-9 with TRBJ1-4; 9 bases agree with TRBD1. V was pared by 0 bases and J by 4 bases, with 0 bases of the junction left unmatched. The CDR3 extends over 15 amino acids. Germline CDR1 and CDR2: SEHNR and FQNEAQ (reference sequence). The CDR3 DNA is TGTGCCAGCAGCTTAGCGGGACAGGGTAATGAAAAACTGTTTTTT. This translates into CASSLAGQGNEKLFF.

The chain is built from TRBV10-3 and TRBJ1-2, with 10 bases identical to TRBD1. Germline loops: CDR1 ENHRY, CDR2 SYGVKD. The J segment lost 3 bases and the V segment lost 0 bases, leaving 10 bases of the junction unmatched. This CDR3 is built from 18 residues. This chain's CDR3 is CAISESFYRGTGDYGYTF. The CDR3 DNA is TGTGCCATCAGTGAGTCGTTTTATAGGGGGACAGGGGACTATGGCTACACCTTC.

The rearrangement links TRBV19 to TRBJ2-5; 10 nucleotides align to TRBD1. J lost 5 bases, V lost 4 bases, and 10 bases had no gene match. Germline V lookup: CDR1 LNHDA, CDR2 SQIVND (reference sequence). This CDR3 region has 16 residues. The DNA of the CDR3 is TGTGCCAGTAGTAAAGAGACAGGGGGCAATCGGGAGACCCAGTACTTC. This sequence encodes CASSKETGGNRETQYF. Complete variable domain (other parts from reference TRBV19 and TRBJ2-5): DGGITQSPKYLFRKEGQNVTLSCEQNLNHDAMYWYRQDPGQGLRLIYYSQIVNDFQKGDIAEGYSVSREKKESFPLTVTSAQKNPTAFYLCASSKETGGNRETQYFGPGTRLLVL.

The rearrangement joins TRBV7-2 to TRBJ2-7; 9 bases align to TRBD1. CDR3 length: 16 residues. Per germline, CDR1 SGHTA and CDR2 FQGNSA. V lost 0 bases, J lost 2 bases, and 5 bases stayed unmatched. The CDR3 loop reads CASSLATWTGAYEQYF. CDR3 nucleotide sequence: TGTGCCAGCAGCTTAGCGACCTGGACAGGGGCCTACGAGCAGTACTTC.

This clone was observed once. The rearrangement links TRBV19 to TRBJ1-1, with 8 bases matching TRBD1. The CDR3 contains 14 residues. J lost 6 bases, V lost 3 bases, and 6 bases had no gene match. Germline CDR1 LNHDA, CDR2 SQIVND (reference sequence). Written as DNA, the CDR3 is TGTGCCAGTAGTATCCAGGGGGCTTTAGCTGAAGCTTTCTTT. Translated, it gives CASSIQGALAEAFF.

This chain joins TRBV28 and TRBJ1-3; D is unresolved. The CDR3 totals 14 residues. Germline-derived CDR1 and CDR2 are MDHEN and SYDVKM. Trimming cost V 5 bases and J 5 bases, with 13 bases left between them. Written as DNA, the CDR3 is TGTGCCAGCAGTGCAACAGCATTAAGAAACACCATATATTTT. This encodes CASSATALRNTIYF.

J is TRBJ1-1 and V is TRBV13, with TRBD1 identical over 9 bases. The V segment lost 4 bases and the J segment 3 bases; nucleotides outside the gene matches: 12. The V gene's germline CDR1 is PRHDT and CDR2 FYEKMQ (reference sequence). The CDR3 runs to 17 residues. This CDR3 reads CASSSTRGQGWDTEAFF. The CDR3 DNA sequence: TGTGCCAGCAGCTCTACGCGGGGACAGGGATGGGACACTGAAGCTTTCTTT.

This clone was recorded once. J is TRBJ1-2 and V is TRBV6-5; TRBD1 matches 9 bases. The CDR3 sequence is 14 residues long. V gave up 7 bases and J gave up 7 bases; unmatched junction bases: 10. Germline CDR1 and CDR2: MNHEY and SVGAGI. The DNA of the CDR3 is TGTGCCAGCACCCCGGACAGGGGAAGGGGTGGCTACACCTTC. Translated: CASTPDRGRGGYTF.

V and J are TRBV28 and TRBJ2-1; perhaps TRBD1 as D (5 bases). The CDR3 consists of 15 residues. The V gene's germline CDR1 is MDHEN and CDR2 SYDVKM. V gave up 6 bases and J gave up 2 bases, with 14 bases separating them. CDR3 sequence reads: CASSRNRLAYNEQFF. The DNA of the CDR3 is TGTGCCAGCAGCCGAAACAGGTTGGCCTACAATGAGCAGTTCTTC.

This chain uses TRBV19 with TRBJ2-2; D is possibly TRBD2 (6 bases). V gave up 4 bases and J gave up 4 bases, with 13 bases separating them. Germline V lookup: CDR1 LNHDA, CDR2 SQIVND (reference sequence). CDR3 size: 15 residues. CDR3: CASSTQGLFTGELFF. CDR3 nucleotides: TGTGCCAGTAGTACCCAGGGACTTTTCACCGGGGAGCTGTTTTTT.